The 24 T cell receptor beta chains presented below share a single source sample, sequenced in a study of T cell repertoires in cytomegalovirus infection. TCRdb passed the reads through MiXCR, listing each CDR3 protein once. The top ten hold about 9.5% of the sample, which has about 130,000 distinct CDR3 sequences, roughly 8.2% seen once. Sequencing used PBMCs. The receptors come from a human donor in good health (CMV status not recorded). Some clones in this sample may be carry-over from other donors' samples.

The chain recombines TRBV13 with TRBJ1-1; the D gene is possibly TRBD1 (5 bases). This CDR3 is 13 amino acids long. Germline CDR1 reads PRHDT; CDR2 reads FYEKMQ (reference sequence). V dropped 0 bases and J dropped 6 bases, with 8 bases sitting between them. CDR3 bases: TGTGCCAGCAGCTTAGGAGGGGCCGCTGAAGCTTTCTTT. Protein: CASSLGGAAEAFF.

This clonotype was seen a handful of times. The chain has TRBV20-1 and TRBJ1-1; no clear D. The CDR3 extends over 12 amino acids. Per the germline V gene, CDR1 is DFQATT and CDR2 is SNEGSKA (reference sequence). Trimming shortened V by 0 bases and J by 0 bases, and 2 bases separated the two germline ends. CDR3 coding DNA: TGCAGTGCTAGAGAGGTGAACACTGAAGCTTTCTTT. This sequence encodes CSAREVNTEAFF.

The chain has TRBV12-3 or TRBV12-4 and TRBJ2-3; tentative D call: TRBD2 (5 bases). V was trimmed by 1 base and J by 0 bases, leaving 8 bases between them. CDR3 length: 15 amino acids. CDR3: CASSLGGRSTDTQYF. The CDR3 DNA follows: TGTGCCAGCAGTTTAGGTGGGAGAAGCACAGATACGCAGTATTTT.

The chain uses TRBV20-1 and TRBJ2-5; 9 positions match TRBD2. The junction had 3 bases not matched to a gene; V was cut back by 1 base and J by 3 bases. The CDR3 extends over 14 amino acids. Looked up from germline, CDR1 is DFQATT and CDR2 is SNEGSKA (reference sequence). The CDR3 spells CSARVAGEEETQYF. The DNA for the CDR3 is TGCAGTGCTAGAGTAGCGGGGGAGGAAGAGACCCAGTACTTC.

There are many counts of this clonotype. The V gene is TRBV19, the J gene TRBJ1-5; a possible D gene is TRBD1 (5 bases). The CDR3 has 15 residues. Trimming shortened V by 5 bases and J by 5 bases, and 16 bases separated the two germline ends. Germline V CDR1 and CDR2: LNHDA, SQIVND (reference sequence). This CDR3 reads CASSSLAGPYQPQHF. CDR3 sequence (DNA): TGTGCCAGTAGTTCCTTGGCGGGGCCATATCAGCCCCAGCATTTT.

This clonotype was seen at least ten times. V is TRBV7-9 and J is TRBJ2-2; D is unclear. This CDR3 spans 12 amino acids. Germline CDR1 is SEHNR and CDR2 is FQNEAQ (reference sequence). Trimming pared 1 base from V and 6 bases from J, leaving 3 bases between. The CDR3: CASSLEAGELFF. The CDR3 DNA reads as TGTGCCAGCAGCTTAGAGGCCGGGGAGCTGTTTTTT.

This clonotype was recorded at least ten times. The rearrangement links TRBV18 to TRBJ1-1, with 7 positions matching TRBD1. The CDR3 covers 15 residues. The trim removed 2 bases at V and 5 bases at J, leaving 8 bases unmatched. CDR1 and CDR2 from the germline V gene are KGHSH and LQKENI. CDR3 sequence reads: CASSPGGGYGTEAFF. CDR3 bases: TGTGCCAGCTCACCAGGAGGGGGCTATGGTACTGAAGCTTTCTTT.

This clonotype was counted at least ten times. The chain couples TRBV15 to TRBJ1-5; D possibly corresponds to TRBD1 (5 bases). Germline-derived CDR1 and CDR2 are LNHNV and YYDKDF (reference sequence). Trimming took off 0 bases at V and 5 bases at J, with 11 bases between the two ends. The CDR3 is 15 amino acids. The CDR3 reads CATSRDLQDDQPQHF. DNA of the CDR3: TGTGCCACCAGCAGAGATTTACAGGATGATCAGCCCCAGCATTTT.

The rearrangement links TRBV10-3 to TRBJ2-3; TRBD2 matches at 12 bases. With 6 bases clipped from V and 4 bases from J, the junction kept 14 bases outside the gene matches. The V gene's germline CDR1 is ENHRY and CDR2 SYGVKD. There are 18 residues in the CDR3. The CDR3: CAIRGSNGLAGKPDTQYF. The CDR3 DNA follows: TGTGCCATCAGGGGTTCTAATGGACTAGCGGGAAAGCCAGATACGCAGTATTTT.

The chain uses TRBV29-1 and TRBJ2-2, with 9 nucleotides matching TRBD1. The CDR3 runs to 14 residues. Germline V lookup: CDR1 SQVTM, CDR2 ANQGSEA. V was pared by 6 bases and J by 5 bases, with 7 bases of the junction left unmatched. The CDR3 DNA follows: TGCAGCGTAGAGACAGGGGGGACGACCGGGGAGCTGTTTTTT. This gives the protein CSVETGGTTGELFF.

This clonotype was seen many times. The genes are TRBV29-1 and TRBJ1-5, with TRBD1 identical over 7 bases. Germline V gives CDR1 SQVTM, CDR2 ANQGSEA. The V and J ends lost 4 bases and 1 base, in that order; junction bases with no gene match: 1. The CDR3 is 13 amino acids. The CDR3: CSVGDRSNQPQHF. The CDR3 nucleotides read TGCAGCGTTGGGGACAGAAGCAATCAGCCCCAGCATTTT.

Worth noting for this clonotype: A much larger clone differs by one base, so this may be a read error. Here the CDR3 omits its conserved ending phenylalanine or tryptophan, so a read error is the likely source. This chain links TRBV12-3 or TRBV12-4 with TRBJ2-3; D unclear. The V end lost 3 bases, the J end lost 6 bases, and 13 bases lay between the germline ends. The CDR3 spans 14 residues. The CDR3: CASSFRSLGDTQYS. The CDR3 DNA sequence: TGTGCCAGCAGTTTTCGATCGCTCGGCGATACGCAGTATTCT.

Ten or more counts support this clonotype. The chain carries TRBV5-1 and TRBJ2-3; D possibly matches TRBD1 or TRBD2 (5 bases each). The length of the CDR3 is 14 residues. Germline lookup yields CDR1 SGHRS and CDR2 YFSETQ. Trimming left V 0 bases short and J 6 bases short, with 11 bases between. The CDR3 DNA reads TGCGCCAGCAGCTTGGCCGTGGGGGTTGATACGCAGTATTTT. Residues: CASSLAVGVDTQYF.

The chain employs TRBV5-1 and TRBJ1-1; D is uncertain. The V end lost 4 bases, the J end lost 3 bases, and 10 bases lay between the germline ends. CDR3 size: 13 residues. Germline CDR1 is SGHRS and CDR2 is YFSETQ. The CDR3 spells CASSPVSDTEAFF. The CDR3 coding sequence is TGCGCCAGCAGCCCAGTGTCGGACACTGAAGCTTTCTTT. Complete variable domain (other parts from reference TRBV5-1 and TRBJ1-1): KAGVTQTPRYLIKTRGQQVTLSCSPISGHRSVSWYQQTPGQGLQFLFEYFSETQRNKGNFPGRFSGRQFSNSRSEMNVSTLELGDSALYLCASSPVSDTEAFFGQGTRLTVV.

This clonotype has at least ten counts. V is TRBV5-1 and J is TRBJ2-7; D is uncertain. Trimming took off 5 bases at V and 2 bases at J, with 8 bases between the two ends. CDR1 and CDR2 from the germline V gene are SGHRS and YFSETQ. The CDR3 has 12 residues. CDR3 sequence: CASRNTAYEQYF. DNA of the CDR3: TGCGCCAGCAGGAATACTGCCTACGAGCAGTACTTC.

This clonotype was seen at least ten times. The gene calls are TRBV25-1 and TRBJ2-1, with D perhaps TRBD1 (6 bases). Germline values: CDR1 MGHDK, CDR2 SYGVNS. Trimming removed 5 bases from V and 2 bases from J, with 16 bases in between. The CDR3 contains 16 residues. The CDR3 here is CASSSTPGHTYNEQFF. The DNA for the CDR3 is TGTGCCAGCAGTTCTACGCCGGGACATACCTACAATGAGCAGTTCTTC.

This clonotype was seen repeatedly, ten times or more. The chain is built from TRBV5-1 and TRBJ2-1, with TRBD2 matching over 7 bases. V lost 1 base and J lost 1; bases outside the gene matches: 5. CDR1 is SGHRS, CDR2 YFSETQ, per germline. This CDR3 has 16 amino acids. DNA of the CDR3: TGCGCCAGCAGCTTGCAGCGGGGCCTATCCTACAATGAGCAGTTCTTC. Translating it yields CASSLQRGLSYNEQFF.

Turning to this clonotype: It is likely a read error, because the conserved phenylalanine at the end of the CDR3 is missing. The chain has TRBV20-1 and TRBJ2-1; D remains ambiguous. Germline CDR1 and CDR2: DFQATT and SNEGSKA (reference sequence). Trimming took 0 bases from V and 4 from J, leaving 13 bases between them. The CDR3 runs to 15 residues. The DNA for the CDR3 is TGCAGTGCTAGAGACCCAAGACTCGGGTACAATGAGCAGTTCCTC. It specifies CSARDPRLGYNEQFL.

This clonotype was counted only a few times. The rearrangement links TRBV7-9 to TRBJ1-1; weak D call: TRBD1 (5 bases). CDR3 length equals 10 residues. V lost 8 bases and J 11 bases, leaving 12 bases between the germline ends. Germline V gives CDR1 SEHNR, CDR2 FQNEAQ (reference sequence). CDR3 loop: CASGGGPAFF. The CDR3 nucleotides are TGTGCCAGCGGGGGTGGTCCGGCTTTCTTT. The variable domain in full, with the rest retrieved from reference TRBV7-9 and TRBJ1-1, is DTGVSQNPRHKITKRGQNVTFRCDPISEHNRLYWYRQTLGQGPEFLTYFQNEAQLEKSRLLSDRFSAERPKGSFSTLEIQRTEQGDSAMYLCASGGGPAFFGQGTRLTVV.

This clonotype has at least ten counts. This sequence joins TRBV24-1 and TRBJ2-3; 7 bases align to TRBD1. The CDR3 spans 16 residues. Germline V gene lookup returns CDR1 KGHDR and CDR2 SFDVKD. J lost 6 bases, V lost 7 bases, and 15 bases had no gene match. CDR3 sequence reads: CATRIPGQPRSDTQYF. CDR3 bases: TGTGCCACCAGGATCCCGGGACAGCCCCGTTCGGATACGCAGTATTTT.

A word on this clonotype: A much larger clone differs by one base, so this may be a read error. The chain joins TRBV19 to TRBJ1-6; D remains ambiguous. This CDR3 comprises 14 residues. Germline CDR1 LNHDA, CDR2 SQIVND (reference sequence). V dropped 3 bases and J dropped 9 bases, with 12 bases sitting between them. The CDR3 coding sequence is TGTGCCAGTAGTATTTTTGGCAATACTTCACCCCTCCACTTT. Translated: CASSIFGNTSPLHF.

This clonotype was picked up many times. The chain has TRBV6-4 and TRBJ2-1; TRBD1 matches 7 bases. CDR3 length equals 16 residues. V shed 4 bases, J shed 3 bases, and the junction held 9 bases outside the gene matches. Germline CDR1 is MRHNA and CDR2 is SNTAGT. CDR3 coding DNA: TGTGCCAGCAGTGCAGAGGGGGCCCCCCGCTACAATGAGCAGTTCTTC. This sequence encodes CASSAEGAPRYNEQFF.

Notes on this clonotype: A much more abundant neighbour one base away suggests this may be a read error. The chain has TRBV24-1 and TRBJ1-5, with 9 bases identical to TRBD1. V was pared by 9 bases and J by 0 bases, with 8 bases of the junction left unmatched. Germline CDR1 KGHDR, CDR2 SFDVKD. The CDR3 length is 16 residues. In nucleotides, the CDR3 is TGTGCCACCTCGTCGGGACAGGGATATAGCAATCAGCCCCAGCATTTT. It specifies CATSSGQGYSNQPQHF.

The chain uses TRBV11-2 and TRBJ1-1; 9 bases map to TRBD1. J gave up 9 bases and V 2 bases, and 13 bases lay outside the gene matches. Germline lookup yields CDR1 SGHAT and CDR2 FQNNGV. This CDR3 has 16 residues. The chain's CDR3 is CASSLTRMGQGSQAFF. In DNA, the CDR3 is TGTGCCAGCAGCTTAACGAGGATGGGACAGGGTAGTCAAGCTTTCTTT.